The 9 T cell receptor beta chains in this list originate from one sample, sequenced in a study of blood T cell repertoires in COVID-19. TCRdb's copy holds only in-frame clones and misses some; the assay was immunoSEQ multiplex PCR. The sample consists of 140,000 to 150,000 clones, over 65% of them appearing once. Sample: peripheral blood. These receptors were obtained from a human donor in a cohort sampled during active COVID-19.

For the CDR3, the DNA is TGTGCCAGCAGTGAAGGGCTAGCGGGAGACAATGAGCAGTTCTTC. It translates to CASSEGLAGDNEQFF. The rearrangement uses TRBV2 and TRBJ2-1; 10 nucleotides agree with TRBD2. CDR1 is SNHLY, CDR2 FYNNEI, per germline. The CDR3 has 15 amino acids. Trimming took 1 base from V and 5 from J; bases not matched to a gene: 2. The complete variable domain, with remaining parts taken from reference TRBV2 and TRBJ2-1, reads EPEVTQTPSHQVTQMGQEVILRCVPISNHLYFYWYRQILGQKVEFLVSFYNNEISEKSEIFDDQFSVERPDGSNFTLKIRSTKLEDSAMYFCASSEGLAGDNEQFFGPGTRLTVL.

CDR3 region: CASSEAGPESKLFF. CDR3 in DNA: TGTGCCAGCAGTGAAGCGGGGCCGGAAAGCAAGCTGTTTTTT. This rearrangement joins TRBV6-1 to TRBJ2-2; D may be TRBD1 (5 bases). The CDR3 spans 14 residues. CDR1 is MNHNS, CDR2 SASEGT, per germline. V dropped 0 bases and J dropped 12 bases, with 14 bases sitting between them.

CDR3 sequence: CASSEAAGGPRDTQYF. The CDR3 DNA reads TGTGCCAGCAGTGAAGCTGCGGGAGGACCGAGAGATACGCAGTATTTT. This chain links TRBV2 with TRBJ2-3; 8 bases map to TRBD2. The CDR3 spans 16 residues. Trimming removed 0 bases from V and 5 bases from J; junction bases left unmatched: 7. Germline lookup yields CDR1 SNHLY and CDR2 FYNNEI.

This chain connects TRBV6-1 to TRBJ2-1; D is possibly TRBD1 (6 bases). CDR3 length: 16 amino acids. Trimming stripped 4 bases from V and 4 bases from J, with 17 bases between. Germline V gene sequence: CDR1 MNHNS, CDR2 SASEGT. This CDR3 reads CASSGPGQRLYNEQFF. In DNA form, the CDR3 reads TGTGCCAGCAGTGGCCCTGGACAGCGTCTATACAATGAGCAGTTCTTC.

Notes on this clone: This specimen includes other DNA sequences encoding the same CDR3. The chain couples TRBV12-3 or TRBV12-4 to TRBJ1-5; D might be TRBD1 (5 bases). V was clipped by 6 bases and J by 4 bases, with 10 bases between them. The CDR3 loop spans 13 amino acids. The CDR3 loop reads CASSLRQNQPQHF. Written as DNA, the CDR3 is TGTGCCAGCAGCCTTCGACAGAATCAGCCCCAGCATTTT.

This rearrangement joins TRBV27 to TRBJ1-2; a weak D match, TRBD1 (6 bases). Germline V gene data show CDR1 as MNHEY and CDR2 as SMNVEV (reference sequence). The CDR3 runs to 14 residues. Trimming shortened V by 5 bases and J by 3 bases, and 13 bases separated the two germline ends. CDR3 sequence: CASSIAGTHYGYTF. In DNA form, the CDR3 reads TGTGCCAGCAGTATCGCCGGGACACACTATGGCTACACCTTC.

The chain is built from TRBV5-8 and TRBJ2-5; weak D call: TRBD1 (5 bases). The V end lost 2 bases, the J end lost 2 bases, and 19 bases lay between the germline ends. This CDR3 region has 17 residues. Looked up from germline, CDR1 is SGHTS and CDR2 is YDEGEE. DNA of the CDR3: TGTGCCAGCAGCTTATGGGGCAGATCTCGCCTTCAAGAGACCCAGTACTTC. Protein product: CASSLWGRSRLQETQYF.

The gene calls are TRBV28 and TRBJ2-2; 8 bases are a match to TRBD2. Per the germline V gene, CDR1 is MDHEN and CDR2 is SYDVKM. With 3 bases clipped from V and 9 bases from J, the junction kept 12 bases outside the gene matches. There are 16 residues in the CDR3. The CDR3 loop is CASSFADRGGTRELFF. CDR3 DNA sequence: TGTGCCAGCAGTTTTGCGGACCGGGGGGGCACTAGGGAGCTGTTTTTT.

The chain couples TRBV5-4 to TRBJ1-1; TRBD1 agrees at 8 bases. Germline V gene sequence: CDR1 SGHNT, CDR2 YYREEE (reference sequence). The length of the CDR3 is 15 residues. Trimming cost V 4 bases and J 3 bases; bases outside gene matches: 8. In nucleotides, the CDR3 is TGTGCCAGCAGCCGCGGACAGGGAAGAGACACTGAAGCTTTCTTT. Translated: CASSRGQGRDTEAFF.